A single T cell receptor beta chain is shown here with its context. This sample was taken from a study of PD-1 blockade in classical Hodgkin lymphoma. The CDR3 has 14 residues. CDR1 is MNHNS, CDR2 SASEGT, per germline. V gave up 4 bases and J gave up 6 bases, with 13 bases separating them. Following autologous stem cell transplantation, relapse occurred in every patient, and exposure to brentuximab vedotin varied. The protocol was immunoSEQ multiplex PCR, while the TCRdb copy is restricted to in-frame clones and leaves out a portion. The table records approximately 60,000 clones, roughly 90% of them present only once.

Sequences were derived from peripheral blood mononuclear cells (PBMCs), sampled at baseline. This sequence originates from a human donor with classical Hodgkin lymphoma. This sequence joins TRBV6-1 and TRBJ2-1; weak D call: TRBD1 (6 bases). CDR3 in DNA: TGTGCCAGCAGTGTCGCTTACAGGGCCAATGAGCAGTTCTTC. It is translated as CASSVAYRANEQFF.